This is a list of T cell receptor beta chains from one sample in a study of cytomegalovirus exposure and HLA in healthy donors. The assay was immunoSEQ multiplex PCR, and TCRdb's table has in-frame clones only and misses some. The sample lists some 150,000 clones; approximately 91% were seen once. The sample comprised PBMCs. These receptors came from a woman aged 18-35 years in good health and CMV-seropositive. Both conserved end residues are part of each CDR3. D genes are given only for firm matches. Only part of the rows carry a size: once, few, many, or a class if the clone is expanded.

V gene,clone size,J gene,D gene,CDR3 protein,CDR3 DNA
TRBV2,-,TRBJ2-3,TRBD2,CASSDTSGRVRRDTQYF,TGTGCCAGCAGTGATACTAGCGGGAGGGTTCGTAGAGATACGCAGTATTTT
TRBV11-2,-,TRBJ2-3,-,CASKRSGLSTDTQYF,TGTGCCAGCAAACGTAGCGGACTTAGCACAGATACGCAGTATTTT
TRBV28,-,TRBJ2-7,-,CASIEADEQYF,TGTGCCAGCATCGAAGCGGACGAGCAGTACTTC
TRBV11-2,-,TRBJ2-5,-,CASSSYLGGEETQYF,TGTGCCAGCAGCTCCTACTTAGGGGGGGAGGAGACCCAGTACTTC
TRBV14,once,TRBJ1-1,-,CASSPRRLFGSNTEAFF,TGTGCCAGCAGCCCACGGCGGCTCTTTGGGTCGAACACTGAAGCTTTCTTT
TRBV5-6,-,TRBJ1-2,-,CASLNYQGYGYTF,TGTGCCAGCCTCAATTATCAGGGTTATGGCTACACCTTC
TRBV18,-,TRBJ2-1,-,CASSPREGQFF,TGTGCCAGCTCACCACGAGAGGGGCAGTTCTTC
TRBV19,-,TRBJ1-1,-,CASSTQGSRAFF,TGTGCCAGTAGTACCCAGGGGAGTCGAGCTTTCTTT
TRBV19,-,TRBJ2-2,TRBD2,CASSPPGLAGAGELFF,TGTGCCAGTAGTCCACCGGGACTAGCGGGAGCCGGGGAGCTGTTTTTT
TRBV30,few,TRBJ2-2,TRBD2,CAWRTSGREAGELFF,TGTGCCTGGCGGACTAGCGGGAGAGAGGCCGGGGAGCTGTTTTTT
TRBV23-1,-,TRBJ2-7,-,CASIEGNYEQYF,TGCGCCAGCATTGAGGGTAACTACGAGCAGTACTTC
TRBV2,once,TRBJ1-1,-,CASSSTRGTEAFF,TGTGCCAGCAGTTCAACCAGGGGCACTGAAGCTTTCTTT
TRBV12-5,-,TRBJ2-5,-,CASGPGGRYETQYF,TGTGCTAGTGGTCCCGGTGGGAGGTATGAGACCCAGTACTTC
TRBV30,-,TRBJ1-1,-,CACIWGGAWGTEAFF,TGTGCCTGTATTTGGGGGGGCGCTTGGGGCACTGAAGCTTTCTTT
TRBV19,-,TRBJ1-5,TRBD1,CASSMWGQGREPQHF,TGTGCCAGTAGTATGTGGGGACAGGGTCGGGAGCCCCAGCATTTT
TRBV15,-,TRBJ1-5,-,CATSRDQGILAQHF,TGTGCCACCAGCAGAGATCAGGGGATTCTCGCCCAGCATTTT
TRBV28,-,TRBJ2-1,-,CASSFPQLGKQFF,TGTGCCAGCAGTTTCCCCCAACTAGGAAAGCAGTTCTTC
TRBV5-1,-,TRBJ2-7,-,CASSLARGNIGYEQYF,TGCGCCAGCAGCTTGGCCCGAGGGAACATAGGCTACGAGCAGTACTTC
TRBV30,-,TRBJ2-1,-,CAWRLATNQFF,TGTGCCTGGAGACTAGCCACAAACCAGTTCTTC
TRBV7-9,-,TRBJ2-2,TRBD2,CASSLTSGATGELFF,TGTGCCAGCAGCTTGACTAGCGGGGCCACCGGGGAGCTGTTTTTT
TRBV30,-,TRBJ1-5,-,CAWSVGRGMRSNQPQHF,TGTGCCTGGAGTGTGGGGAGGGGAATGCGGAGCAATCAGCCCCAGCATTTT
TRBV7-2,-,TRBJ2-5,TRBD1,CASSFQSGTGAETQYF,TGTGCCAGCAGCTTCCAATCCGGGACAGGGGCAGAGACCCAGTACTTC
TRBV15,-,TRBJ1-1,-,CATSPPPWRDTEAFF,TGTGCCACCAGCCCCCCTCCCTGGAGGGACACTGAAGCTTTCTTT
TRBV5-4,-,TRBJ2-2,-,CASSSSGTGELFF,TGTGCCAGCAGCTCAAGCGGCACCGGGGAGCTGTTTTTT
TRBV5-1,-,TRBJ2-1,-,CASSSLGTVGDEQFF,TGCGCCAGCAGCTCCCTAGGGACTGTGGGCGATGAGCAGTTCTTC
TRBV28,-,TRBJ2-3,TRBD2,CASSLLLAGGPASTDTQYF,TGTGCCAGCAGCCTCCTCCTAGCGGGAGGGCCCGCTAGCACAGATACGCAGTATTTT
TRBV6-7,-,TRBJ2-3,-,CASSLAEGDTQYF,TGTGCCAGCAGTCTCGCGGAGGGGGATACGCAGTATTTT
TRBV6-1,few,TRBJ1-4,TRBD1,CASSGTGGSEKLFF,TGTGCCAGCAGTGGGACAGGAGGGAGTGAAAAACTGTTTTTT
TRBV5-6,-,TRBJ2-2,-,CASSPGWVTGELFF,TGTGCCAGCAGCCCAGGCTGGGTCACCGGGGAGCTGTTTTTT
TRBV10-1,-,TRBJ2-3,-,CASSGRGSTDTQYF,TGCGCCAGCAGTGGCCGGGGGAGCACAGATACGCAGTATTTT
TRBV7-9,-,TRBJ1-1,-,CASSAIQGAEAFF,TGTGCCAGCAGCGCTATACAGGGCGCTGAAGCTTTCTTT
TRBV10-2,-,TRBJ2-3,-,CASGEAETDTQYF,TGCGCCAGCGGGGAGGCCGAAACAGATACGCAGTATTTT
TRBV7-3,-,TRBJ2-2,-,CASSPTWSAGELFF,TGTGCCAGCAGCCCCACGTGGAGCGCCGGGGAGCTGTTTTTT
TRBV4-1,-,TRBJ1-2,-,CASSQGGGDYGYTF,TGCGCCAGCAGCCAAGGGGGGGGCGACTATGGCTACACCTTC
TRBV18,-,TRBJ2-3,TRBD2,CASSQGLAGTDTQYF,TGTGCCAGCTCCCAAGGACTAGCGGGCACAGATACGCAGTATTTT
TRBV9,-,TRBJ2-2,-,CASSVDSFTSTGELFF,TGTGCCAGCAGCGTAGATAGTTTTACGAGCACCGGGGAGCTGTTTTTT
TRBV19,-,TRBJ2-1,TRBD2,CATSGTSGRSEQFF,TGTGCCACCTCAGGGACTAGCGGGAGGAGTGAGCAGTTCTTC
TRBV7-9,once,TRBJ1-1,TRBD1,CASSLVGTGIVGTEAFF,TGTGCCAGCAGCTTAGTCGGGACAGGGATCGTAGGGACTGAAGCTTTCTTT
TRBV29-1,-,TRBJ1-1,-,CSAAGTQNTEAFF,TGCAGCGCCGCCGGGACACAGAACACTGAAGCTTTCTTT
TRBV9,-,TRBJ2-2,TRBD2,CASSGLRRETGELFF,TGTGCCAGCAGCGGGCTGCGGCGGGAGACCGGGGAGCTGTTTTTT
TRBV5-1,once,TRBJ2-3,TRBD2,CASSLGTGTSGITDTQYF,TGCGCCAGCAGCTTGGGGACAGGGACTAGCGGGATCACAGATACGCAGTATTTT
TRBV27,-,TRBJ2-1,-,CASSLTGVDEQFF,TGTGCCAGCAGTTTAACGGGTGTCGATGAGCAGTTCTTC
TRBV6-6,-,TRBJ1-1,-,CASSYSGREAFF,TGTGCCAGCAGTTACTCTGGCAGGGAAGCTTTCTTT
TRBV9,-,TRBJ2-7,-,CASSVVVSGTVYEQYF,TGTGCCAGCAGCGTAGTGGTTAGCGGGACAGTCTACGAGCAGTACTTC
TRBV5-6,-,TRBJ2-7,-,CASLQGPSSYEQYF,TGTGCCAGCCTACAGGGCCCGTCATCCTACGAGCAGTACTTC
TRBV6-1,-,TRBJ2-7,TRBD2,CASSAAGGGSYEQYF,TGTGCCAGCAGTGCGGCGGGAGGAGGGTCCTACGAGCAGTACTTC
TRBV2,-,TRBJ1-3,TRBD1,CASSLRARGFPSGNTIYF,TGTGCCAGCAGTCTAAGGGCCAGGGGGTTCCCCTCTGGAAACACCATATATTTT
TRBV15,-,TRBJ1-5,-,CATSRSSGTLSNQPQHF,TGTGCCACCAGCAGATCATCCGGGACACTTAGCAATCAGCCCCAGCATTTT
TRBV4-1,-,TRBJ2-3,TRBD2,CASSNRPAGGPGDTQYF,TGCGCCAGCAGCAACCGACCAGCGGGAGGGCCGGGAGATACGCAGTATTTT
TRBV7-2,-,TRBJ1-2,TRBD1,CASSLDGTENYGYTF,TGTGCCAGCAGCTTAGATGGGACAGAAAACTATGGCTACACCTTC
TRBV2,-,TRBJ2-1,-,CASSRNEQFF,TGTGCCAGCAGTCGGAATGAGCAGTTCTTC